These 5 T cell receptor beta chains came from one sample sequenced in a study of blood T cell repertoires in COVID-19. Sequencing was performed with immunoSEQ multiplex PCR; in TCRdb, only in-frame clones are kept and a portion is missing. The data show around 180,000 clones, approximately 80% seen once. Sequencing input: PBMCs or T cells enriched from blood (not recorded which). These receptors originate from a man aged 50 or older who had recovered from COVID-19.

The chain employs TRBV5-3 and TRBJ1-5; 7 bases line up with TRBD1. TRBV5-3 is an ORF; its function is uncertain. The trim removed 6 bases at V and 2 bases at J, leaving 8 bases unmatched. This CDR3 is 15 amino acids long. The CDR3: CARMLDRARNQPQHF. As DNA, the CDR3 is TGTGCCAGAATGTTAGACAGGGCTCGCAATCAGCCCCAGCATTTT.

The V and J genes are TRBV5-1 and TRBJ1-2; D ambiguous. Germline V gene sequence: CDR1 SGHRS, CDR2 YFSETQ. This CDR3 is built from 14 residues. The ends were cut back, 0 bases at V and 4 bases at J, with 10 bases in the middle. The CDR3 is CASSLAMSGYGYTF. The CDR3 DNA reads TGCGCCAGCAGCTTGGCCATGAGCGGCTATGGCTACACCTTC.

In nucleotides, the CDR3 is TGTGCCAGCAGCCCCACCCCGGCCTACGAGCAGTACTTC. Its translation is CASSPTPAYEQYF. The chain couples TRBV9 to TRBJ2-7; D gene unclear. The germline gives CDR1 SGDLS, CDR2 YYNGEE. The CDR3 contains 13 residues. V gave up 4 bases and J gave up 2 bases, with 10 bases separating them.

This clone came up many times. This chain links TRBV4-1 with TRBJ2-7; the match to TRBD1 covers 9 bases. From germline, CDR1 is MGHRA and CDR2 YSYEKL. The trim removed 3 bases at V and 5 bases at J, leaving 5 bases unmatched. This CDR3 comprises 14 residues. CDR3 residues: CASSQPGQGDEQYF. The CDR3 coding sequence is TGCGCCAGCAGCCAGCCGGGACAGGGTGACGAGCAGTACTTC.

The V call is TRBV28, the J call TRBJ1-2, with 9 bases aligning to TRBD1. Germline V lookup: CDR1 MDHEN, CDR2 SYDVKM. Losses at the gene ends were 5 bases for V and 7 bases for J; bases not matched to a gene: 8. There are 14 residues in the CDR3. The CDR3 region has the DNA TGTGCCAGCAGTGGTGTGACAGGGGGACTTGGCTACACCTTC. Protein product: CASSGVTGGLGYTF.